Below, 16 T cell receptor beta chains from the same sample are listed, as sequenced in a study of cytomegalovirus exposure and HLA in healthy donors. The method was immunoSEQ multiplex PCR; TCRdb's version includes in-frame clones alone and lacks a portion of them. This table holds over 50,000 clones, 90% to 97% found once. Sequenced: PBMCs. These TCRs come from a woman aged 18 to 35 in good health and CMV-seronegative.

Only one count was recorded for this clone. The V call is TRBV11-2, the J call TRBJ2-2; TRBD1 is a possible D gene (5 bases). This CDR3 is 16 amino acids long. Germline assignment: CDR1 SGHAT and CDR2 FQNNGV. V lost 7 bases and J lost 4, with 19 bases in between. The CDR3 nucleotides are TGTGCCAGCACCCCCGTTTCAGGGTTGGGCACCGGGGAGCTGTTTTTT. Translation: CASTPVSGLGTGELFF. The full variable domain, completed using reference TRBV11-2 and TRBJ2-2, is EAGVAQSPRYKIIEKRQSVAFWCNPISGHATLYWYQQILGQGPKLLIQFQNNGVVDDSQLPKDRFSAERLKGVDSTLKIQPAKLEDSAVYLCASTPVSGLGTGELFFGEGSRLTVL.

The chain uses TRBV5-4 and TRBJ2-2; D is possibly TRBD2 (7 bases). The V gene lost 4 bases and the J gene lost 10 bases, with 20 bases spanning the gap. Germline loops: CDR1 SGHNT, CDR2 YYREEE (reference sequence). CDR3 length: 15 residues. The CDR3 protein is CASSMGPSRGQELFF. The CDR3 region has the DNA TGTGCCAGCAGCATGGGCCCCTCGCGGGGGCAGGAGCTGTTTTTT. Complete variable domain (other parts from reference TRBV5-4 and TRBJ2-2): ETGVTQSPTHLIKTRGQQVTLRCSSQSGHNTVSWYQQALGQGPQFIFQYYREEENGRGNFPPRFSGLQFPNYSSELNVNALELDDSALYLCASSMGPSRGQELFFGEGSRLTVL.

The chain links TRBV15 to TRBJ2-5; 9 nucleotides match TRBD1. Germline V lookup: CDR1 LNHNV, CDR2 YYDKDF (reference sequence). The CDR3 length is 16 residues. With 1 base clipped from V and 4 bases from J, the junction kept 7 bases outside the gene matches. CDR3 amino acids: CATSRAGTGPGETQYF. DNA of the CDR3: TGTGCCACCAGCAGAGCCGGGACAGGGCCTGGAGAGACCCAGTACTTC.

The chain employs TRBV18 and TRBJ2-1; TRBD2 matches 7 bases. CDR3 length: 17 residues. Germline trimming cut 2 bases from V and 0 bases from J; bases unmatched to any gene: 7. Germline lookup yields CDR1 KGHSH and CDR2 LQKENI. The CDR3 nucleotides read TGTGCCAGCTCACCAAGGCCTAGCGGTCCCTCCTACAATGAGCAGTTCTTC. The encoded protein is CASSPRPSGPSYNEQFF. The full variable domain, rest sourced from reference TRBV18 and TRBJ2-1, is NAGVMQNPRHLVRRRGQEARLRCSPMKGHSHVYWYRQLPEEGLKFMVYLQKENIIDESGMPKERFSAEFPKEGPSILRIQQVVRGDSAAYFCASSPRPSGPSYNEQFFGPGTRLTVL.

The V call is TRBV6-6, the J call TRBJ2-3; 7 bases match TRBD1. The CDR3 extends over 15 amino acids. The germline V gene encodes CDR1 MNHNY and CDR2 SVGAGI (reference sequence). With 6 bases clipped from V and 1 base from J, the junction kept 7 bases outside the gene matches. CDR3 bases: TGTGCCAGCAGACCCGGACAGGACCGCACAGATACGCAGTATTTT. It codes for CASRPGQDRTDTQYF.

The CDR3 region has the DNA TGTGCCAGCAGTTTATGGGGCAGAATGAACACTGAAGCTTTCTTT. Translating gives CASSLWGRMNTEAFF. The V call is TRBV28, the J call TRBJ1-1, with D hard to call. V was clipped by 0 bases and J by 0 bases, with 8 bases between them. Germline assignment: CDR1 MDHEN and CDR2 SYDVKM. This CDR3 region has 15 residues.

The chain combines TRBV5-1 with TRBJ2-2; D might be TRBD2 (5 bases). The CDR3 is 15 amino acids. V lost 2 bases to trimming and J lost 6 bases, with 14 bases between them. Germline V gene sequence: CDR1 SGHRS, CDR2 YFSETQ. The CDR3 loop reads CASSLTRGFAGELFF. CDR3 coding DNA: TGCGCCAGCAGCTTAACAAGAGGGTTCGCCGGGGAGCTGTTTTTT.

In its sample, this clone was seen once. This chain links TRBV11-3 with TRBJ2-7, with TRBD1 identical over 7 bases. V gave up 5 bases and J gave up 3 bases; unmatched junction bases: 4. Germline values: CDR1 SGHNT, CDR2 YENEEA. The CDR3 has 13 residues. The CDR3 loop is CASSTRDSYEQYF. DNA for the CDR3: TGTGCCAGCAGCACCCGGGACAGCTACGAGCAGTACTTC.

V is TRBV29-1 and J is TRBJ2-2; D unresolved. V lost 3 bases to trimming and J lost 4 bases, with 3 bases between them. Germline loops: CDR1 SQVTM, CDR2 ANQGSEA. CDR3 length: 11 amino acids. The CDR3, as DNA: TGCAGCGTTGACCGCACCGGGGAGCTGTTTTTT. It is translated as CSVDRTGELFF.

The rearrangement links TRBV6-1 to TRBJ2-3, with D possibly matching TRBD2 (5 bases). The germline V gene encodes CDR1 MNHNS and CDR2 SASEGT. The CDR3 loop spans 16 amino acids. Trimming removed 4 bases from V and 5 bases from J, with 19 bases in between. CDR3: CASSGRRGSVGDTQYF. The CDR3 DNA sequence: TGTGCCAGCAGTGGACGCCGGGGTAGCGTAGGAGATACGCAGTATTTT.

V gene TRBV2 combines with J gene TRBJ2-7, with 8 bases aligning to TRBD1. CDR3 length: 13 residues. The trim removed 9 bases at V and 4 bases at J, leaving 8 bases unmatched. CDR1 and CDR2 (germline): SNHLY, FYNNEI. Written as DNA, the CDR3 is TGTGCCAGGGGAGGACAGGGTACTTACGAGCAGTACTTC. Protein: CARGGQGTYEQYF.

This chain uses TRBV18 with TRBJ2-3, with D tentatively TRBD2 (6 bases). Germline loops: CDR1 KGHSH, CDR2 LQKENI. Trimming took off 3 bases at V and 5 bases at J, with 15 bases between the two ends. The CDR3 totals 15 residues. CDR3 DNA sequence: TGTGCCAGCTCACCCCCTGGGTCCGGGGGAGATACGCAGTATTTT. Translated, it gives CASSPPGSGGDTQYF. The whole variable domain, filled in from reference TRBV18 and TRBJ2-3, reads NAGVMQNPRHLVRRRGQEARLRCSPMKGHSHVYWYRQLPEEGLKFMVYLQKENIIDESGMPKERFSAEFPKEGPSILRIQQVVRGDSAAYFCASSPPGSGGDTQYFGPGTRLTVL.

The CDR3 nucleotides read TGTGCCAGCAGTGACGTAGCGGGAGGCACCGAGGCTGAGCAGTTCTTC. Translated, it gives CASSDVAGGTEAEQFF. This chain connects TRBV6-4 to TRBJ2-1; TRBD2 matches at 10 bases. The V segment lost 2 bases and the J segment 9 bases; nucleotides outside the gene matches: 10. The CDR3 is 16 amino acids. Looked up from germline, CDR1 is MRHNA and CDR2 is SNTAGT.

This sequence joins TRBV5-1 and TRBJ2-3, with TRBD2 identical over 8 bases. The CDR3 spans 18 residues. The V and J ends lost 4 bases and 2 bases, in that order; junction bases with no gene match: 15. The germline gives CDR1 SGHRS, CDR2 YFSETQ. CDR3 region: CASSRKGSREAHTDTQYF. DNA of the CDR3: TGCGCCAGCAGCCGGAAGGGGTCGCGGGAGGCCCACACAGATACGCAGTATTTT.

This chain joins TRBV19 and TRBJ1-1; D remains ambiguous. CDR1 is LNHDA, CDR2 SQIVND, per germline (reference sequence). Trimming removed 4 bases at V and 1 base at J, with 16 bases between. This CDR3 is 16 amino acids long. The CDR3 sequence: CASSNPKKLGNTEAFF. CDR3 coding DNA: TGTGCCAGTAGTAACCCAAAGAAACTAGGGAACACTGAAGCTTTCTTT.

The rearrangement uses TRBV27 and TRBJ2-1; 8 bases fit TRBD1. The CDR3 sequence is 15 residues long. Trimming removed 6 bases from V and 4 bases from J; junction bases left unmatched: 8. The germline V gene has CDR1 MNHEY and CDR2 SMNVEV (reference sequence). The CDR3 sequence is CASRTGTGFYNEQFF. The CDR3, as DNA: TGTGCCAGCAGAACCGGGACAGGATTTTACAATGAGCAGTTCTTC.